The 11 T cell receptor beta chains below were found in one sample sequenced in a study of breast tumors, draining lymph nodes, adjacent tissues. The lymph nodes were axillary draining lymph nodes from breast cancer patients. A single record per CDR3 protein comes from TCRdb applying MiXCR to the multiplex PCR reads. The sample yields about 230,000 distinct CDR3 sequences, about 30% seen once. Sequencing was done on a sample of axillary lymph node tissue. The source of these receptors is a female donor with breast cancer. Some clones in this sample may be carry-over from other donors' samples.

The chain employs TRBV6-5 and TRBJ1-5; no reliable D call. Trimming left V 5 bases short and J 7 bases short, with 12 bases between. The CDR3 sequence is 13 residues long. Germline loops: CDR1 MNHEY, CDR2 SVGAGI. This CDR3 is CASSHFRLQPQHF. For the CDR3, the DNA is TGTGCCAGCAGTCACTTTAGGCTCCAGCCCCAGCATTTT.

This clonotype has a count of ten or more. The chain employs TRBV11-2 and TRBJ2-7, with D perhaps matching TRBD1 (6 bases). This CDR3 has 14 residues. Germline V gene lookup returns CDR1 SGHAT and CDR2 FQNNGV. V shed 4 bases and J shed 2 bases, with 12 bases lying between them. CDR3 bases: TGTGCCAGCAGCTGGGGGCTCGGCGCCTACGAGCAGTACTTC. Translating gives CASSWGLGAYEQYF.

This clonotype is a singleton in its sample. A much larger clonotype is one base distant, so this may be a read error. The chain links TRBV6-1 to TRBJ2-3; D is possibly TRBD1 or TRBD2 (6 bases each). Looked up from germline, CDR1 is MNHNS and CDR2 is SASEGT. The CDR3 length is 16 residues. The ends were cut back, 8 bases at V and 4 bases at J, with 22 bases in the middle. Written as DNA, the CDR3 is TGTGCCAGCGGCGGGAAAGGGGGAGCTAACGCAGATACGCAGTATTTT. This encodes CASGGKGGANADTQYF.

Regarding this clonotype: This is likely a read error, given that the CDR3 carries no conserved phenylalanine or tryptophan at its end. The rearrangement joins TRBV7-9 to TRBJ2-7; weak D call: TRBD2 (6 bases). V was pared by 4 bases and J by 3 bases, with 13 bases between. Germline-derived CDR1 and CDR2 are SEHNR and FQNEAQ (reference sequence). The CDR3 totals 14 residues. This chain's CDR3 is CASSSPRGLYEQYL. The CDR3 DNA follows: TGTGCCAGCAGCTCCCCCCGGGGACTCTACGAGCAGTACCTC.

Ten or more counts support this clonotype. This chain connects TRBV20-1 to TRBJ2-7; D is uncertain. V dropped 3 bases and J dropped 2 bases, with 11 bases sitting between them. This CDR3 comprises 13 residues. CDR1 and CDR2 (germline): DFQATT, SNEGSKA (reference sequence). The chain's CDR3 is CSASLSTTYEQYF. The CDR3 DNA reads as TGCAGTGCTAGTTTATCGACCACCTACGAGCAGTACTTC.

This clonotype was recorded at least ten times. The CDR3 loop reads CASSRGEGSNYGYTF. Here the CDR3 DNA reads TGCGCCAGCAGCCGAGGGGAGGGGTCTAACTATGGCTACACCTTC. This chain uses TRBV4-1 with TRBJ1-2; weak D call: TRBD1 (5 bases). Germline V gene sequence: CDR1 MGHRA, CDR2 YSYEKL. V was trimmed by 4 bases and J by 0 bases, leaving 12 bases between them. This CDR3 is built from 15 residues.

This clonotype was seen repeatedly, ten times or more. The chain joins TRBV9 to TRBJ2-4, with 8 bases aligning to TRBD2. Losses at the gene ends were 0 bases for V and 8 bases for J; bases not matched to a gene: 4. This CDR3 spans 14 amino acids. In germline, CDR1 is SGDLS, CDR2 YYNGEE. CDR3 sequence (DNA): TGTGCCAGCAGCGTAGCCCCGGGAGGGGACATTCAGTACTTC. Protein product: CASSVAPGGDIQYF.

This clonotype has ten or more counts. The chain's CDR3 is CASSLGGRGYTGELFF. Here the CDR3 DNA reads TGTGCCAGCAGCTTAGGTGGGCGCGGATACACCGGGGAGCTGTTTTTT. The chain recombines TRBV7-6 with TRBJ2-2; D gene uncertain. Germline V gene data show CDR1 as SGHVS and CDR2 as FNYEAQ. CDR3 length: 16 amino acids. V lost 1 base and J lost 3, with 12 bases in between.

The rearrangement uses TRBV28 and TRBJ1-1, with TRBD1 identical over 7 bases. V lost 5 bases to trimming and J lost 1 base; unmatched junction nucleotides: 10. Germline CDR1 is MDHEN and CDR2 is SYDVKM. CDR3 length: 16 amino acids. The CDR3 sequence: CASSPTGTTSNTEAFF. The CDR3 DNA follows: TGTGCCAGCAGTCCGACAGGGACCACATCGAACACTGAAGCTTTCTTT.

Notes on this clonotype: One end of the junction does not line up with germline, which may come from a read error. In DNA, the CDR3 is TGTGCCAGCGGTTTATGGGCAGGGGGCGACTACGAGCAGTACTTC. Protein sequence: CASGLWAGGDYEQYF. The chain joins TRBV27 to TRBJ2-7; 8 bases match TRBD1. In germline, CDR1 is MNHEY, CDR2 SMNVEV (reference sequence). The CDR3 runs to 15 residues.

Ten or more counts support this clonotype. The CDR3 DNA reads as TGTGCCAGCAGAAACCCAGGGGGTAATGAAAAACTGTTTTTT. Its translation: CASRNPGGNEKLFF. This rearrangement joins TRBV6-1 to TRBJ1-4; 7 bases match TRBD1. After removal of 6 bases from V and 4 bases from J, the junction contained 5 bases not matched to a gene. The CDR3 contains 14 residues. Germline V lookup: CDR1 MNHNS, CDR2 SASEGT.